Here is one TCR beta chain with its context. Germline V CDR1 and CDR2: SNHLY, FYNNEI. The CDR3 is 16 amino acids. The V segment lost 8 bases and the J segment 5 bases; nucleotides outside the gene matches: 9. These data originate in a study of blood T cell repertoires in COVID-19. Study background: In each case, the material was cDNA or gDNA derived from T cells, B-cell-depleted T cells, or PBMCs.

Data came from immunoSEQ multiplex PCR; TCRdb stores just in-frame clones and leaves some out. Of under 250,000 clones listed, about 78% are singletons. The sequenced sample consisted of peripheral blood. This TCR was sampled from a woman in her 70s with acute or convalescent COVID-19. This chain joins TRBV2 and TRBJ2-6; 10 bases match TRBD2. CDR3 nucleotide sequence: TGTGCCAGCGGATCCGGGACTAGCGCTAGGGCCAACGTCCTGACTTTC. The encoded protein is CASGSGTSARANVLTF.